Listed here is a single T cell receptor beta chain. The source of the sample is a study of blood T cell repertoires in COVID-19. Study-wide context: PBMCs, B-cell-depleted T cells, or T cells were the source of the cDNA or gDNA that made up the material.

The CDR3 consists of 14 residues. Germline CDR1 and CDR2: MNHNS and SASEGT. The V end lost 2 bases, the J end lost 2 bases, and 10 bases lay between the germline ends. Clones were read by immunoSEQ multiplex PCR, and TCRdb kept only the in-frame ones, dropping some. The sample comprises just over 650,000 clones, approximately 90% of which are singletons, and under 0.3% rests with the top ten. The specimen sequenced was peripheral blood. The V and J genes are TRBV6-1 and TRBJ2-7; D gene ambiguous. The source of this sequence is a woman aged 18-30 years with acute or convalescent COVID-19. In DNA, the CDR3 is TGTGCCAGCAGTGAAACTCCGCTCCCCTACGAGCAGTACTTC. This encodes CASSETPLPYEQYF.